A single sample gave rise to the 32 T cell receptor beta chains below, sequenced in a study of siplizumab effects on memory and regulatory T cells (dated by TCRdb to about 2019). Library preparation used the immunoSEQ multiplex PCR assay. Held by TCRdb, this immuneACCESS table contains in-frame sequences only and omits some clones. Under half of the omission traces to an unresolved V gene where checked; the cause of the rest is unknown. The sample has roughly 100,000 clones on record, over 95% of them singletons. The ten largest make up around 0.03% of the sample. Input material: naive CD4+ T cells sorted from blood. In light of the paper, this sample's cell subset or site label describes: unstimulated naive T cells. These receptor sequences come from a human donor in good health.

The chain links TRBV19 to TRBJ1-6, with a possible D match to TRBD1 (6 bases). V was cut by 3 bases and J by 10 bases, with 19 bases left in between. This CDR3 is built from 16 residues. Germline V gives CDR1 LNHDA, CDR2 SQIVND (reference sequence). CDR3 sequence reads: CASSIGSQGLNSPLHF. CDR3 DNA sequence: TGTGCCAGTAGTATTGGATCACAGGGTTTGAACTCACCCCTCCACTTT.

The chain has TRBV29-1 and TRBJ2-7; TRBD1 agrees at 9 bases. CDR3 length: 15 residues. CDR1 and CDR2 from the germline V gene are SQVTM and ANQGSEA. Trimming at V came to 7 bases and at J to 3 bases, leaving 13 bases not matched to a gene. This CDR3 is CSALKTGGIFYEQYF. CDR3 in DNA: TGCAGCGCGTTAAAAACAGGGGGCATCTTCTACGAGCAGTACTTC.

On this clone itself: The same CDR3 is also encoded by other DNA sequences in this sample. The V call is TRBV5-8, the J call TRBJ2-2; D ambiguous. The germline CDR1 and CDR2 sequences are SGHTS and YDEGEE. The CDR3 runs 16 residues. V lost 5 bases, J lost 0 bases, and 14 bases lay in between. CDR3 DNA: TGTGCCAGCAGAGGTACACCTCCCCCGAACACCGGGGAGCTGTTTTTT. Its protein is CASRGTPPPNTGELFF. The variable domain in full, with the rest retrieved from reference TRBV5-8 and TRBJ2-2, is EAGVTQSPTHLIKTRGQQATLRCSPISGHTSVYWYQQALGLGLQFLLWYDEGEERNRGNFPPRFSGRQFPNYSSELNVNALELEDSALYLCASRGTPPPNTGELFFGEGSRLTVL.

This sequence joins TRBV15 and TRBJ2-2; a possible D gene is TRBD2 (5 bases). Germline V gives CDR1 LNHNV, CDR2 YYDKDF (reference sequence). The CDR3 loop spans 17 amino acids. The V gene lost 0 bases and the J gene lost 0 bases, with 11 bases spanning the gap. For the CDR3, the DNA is TGTGCCACCAGCAGAGATCCCGCGGGTCCGAACACCGGGGAGCTGTTTTTT. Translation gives CATSRDPAGPNTGELFF.

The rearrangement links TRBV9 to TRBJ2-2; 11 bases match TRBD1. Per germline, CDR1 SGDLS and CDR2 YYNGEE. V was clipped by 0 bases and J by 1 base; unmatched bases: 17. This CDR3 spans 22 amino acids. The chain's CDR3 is CASSVASGQGATTLLNTGELFF. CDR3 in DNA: TGTGCCAGCAGCGTAGCAAGTGGACAGGGGGCTACTACTTTATTGAACACCGGGGAGCTGTTTTTT.

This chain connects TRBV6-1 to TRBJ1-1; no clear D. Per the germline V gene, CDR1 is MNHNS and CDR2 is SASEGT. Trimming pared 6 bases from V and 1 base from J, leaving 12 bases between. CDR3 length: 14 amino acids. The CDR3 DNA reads TGTGCCAGCAGCCTAATACGAGAGAACACTGAAGCTTTCTTT. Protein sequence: CASSLIRENTEAFF.

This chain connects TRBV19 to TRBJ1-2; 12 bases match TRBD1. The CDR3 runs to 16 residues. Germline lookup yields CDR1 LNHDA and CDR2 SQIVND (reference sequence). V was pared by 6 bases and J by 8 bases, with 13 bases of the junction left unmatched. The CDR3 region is CASRDGPGQGAQGYTF. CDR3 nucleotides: TGTGCCAGTAGGGATGGCCCGGGACAGGGGGCGCAGGGCTACACCTTC.

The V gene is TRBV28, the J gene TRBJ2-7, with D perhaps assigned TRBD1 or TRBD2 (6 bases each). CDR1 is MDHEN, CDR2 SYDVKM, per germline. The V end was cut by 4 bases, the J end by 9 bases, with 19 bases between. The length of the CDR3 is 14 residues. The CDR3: CASSYPGTPGGQYF. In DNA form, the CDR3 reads TGTGCCAGCAGTTACCCCGGGACACCCGGGGGGCAGTACTTC.

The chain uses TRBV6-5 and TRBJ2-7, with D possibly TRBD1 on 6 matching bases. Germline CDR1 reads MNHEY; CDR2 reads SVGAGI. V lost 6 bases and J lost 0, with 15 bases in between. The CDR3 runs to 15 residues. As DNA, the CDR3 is TGTGCCAGCAGGCCCCCAGGGGTTAGCTCCTACGAGCAGTACTTC. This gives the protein CASRPPGVSSYEQYF.

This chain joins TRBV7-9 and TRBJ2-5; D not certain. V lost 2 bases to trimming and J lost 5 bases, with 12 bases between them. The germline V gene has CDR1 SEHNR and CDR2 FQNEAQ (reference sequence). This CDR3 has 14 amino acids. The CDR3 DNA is TGTGCCAGCAGCTTAAAGGGATCTGGGGAGACCCAGTACTTC. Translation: CASSLKGSGETQYF.

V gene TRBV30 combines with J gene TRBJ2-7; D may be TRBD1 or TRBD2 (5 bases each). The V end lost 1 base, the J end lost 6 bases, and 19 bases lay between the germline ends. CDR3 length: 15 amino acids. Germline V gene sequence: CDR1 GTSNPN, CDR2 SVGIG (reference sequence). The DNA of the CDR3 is TGTGCCTGGAGTGCCCGGGGCGGTCCGGGGCTCGAGCAGTACTTC. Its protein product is CAWSARGGPGLEQYF. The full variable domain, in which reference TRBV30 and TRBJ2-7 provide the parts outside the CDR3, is SQTIHQWPATLVQPVGSPLSLECTVEGTSNPNLYWYRQAAGRGLQLLFYSVGIGQISSEVPQNLSASRPQDRQFILSSKKLLLSDSGFYLCAWSARGGPGLEQYFGPGTRLTVT.

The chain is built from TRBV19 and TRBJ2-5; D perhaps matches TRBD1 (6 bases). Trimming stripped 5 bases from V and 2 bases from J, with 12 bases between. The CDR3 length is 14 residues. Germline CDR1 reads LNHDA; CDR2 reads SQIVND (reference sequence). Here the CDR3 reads CASSPGTLQETQYF. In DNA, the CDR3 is TGTGCCAGTAGTCCCGGGACACTACAAGAGACCCAGTACTTC.

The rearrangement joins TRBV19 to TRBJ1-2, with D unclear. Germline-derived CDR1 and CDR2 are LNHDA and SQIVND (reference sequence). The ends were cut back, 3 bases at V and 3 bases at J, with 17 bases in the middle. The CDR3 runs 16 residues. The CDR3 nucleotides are TGTGCCAGTAGTATTATTTTAGAGGACTGGTACTATGGCTACACCTTC. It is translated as CASSIILEDWYYGYTF.

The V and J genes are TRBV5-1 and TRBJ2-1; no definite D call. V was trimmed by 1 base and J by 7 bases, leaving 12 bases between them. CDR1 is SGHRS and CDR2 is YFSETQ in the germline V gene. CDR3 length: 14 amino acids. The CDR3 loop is CASSLTPPANEQFF. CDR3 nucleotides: TGCGCCAGCAGCTTGACACCCCCGGCGAATGAGCAGTTCTTC.

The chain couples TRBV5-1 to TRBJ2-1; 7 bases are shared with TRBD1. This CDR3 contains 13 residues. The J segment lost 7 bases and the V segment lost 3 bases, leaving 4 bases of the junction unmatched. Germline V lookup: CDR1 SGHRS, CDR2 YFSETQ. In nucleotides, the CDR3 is TGCGCCAGCAGCTCCTACAGGGGTAATGAGCAGTTCTTC. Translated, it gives CASSSYRGNEQFF.

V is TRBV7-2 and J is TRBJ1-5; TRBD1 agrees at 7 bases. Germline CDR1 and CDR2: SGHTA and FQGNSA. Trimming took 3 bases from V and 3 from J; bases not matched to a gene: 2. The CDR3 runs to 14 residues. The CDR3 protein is CASSLDRNNQPQHF. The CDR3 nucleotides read TGTGCCAGCAGCTTGGACAGGAACAATCAGCCCCAGCATTTT. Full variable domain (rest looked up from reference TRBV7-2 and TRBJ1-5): GAGVSQSPSNKVTEKGKDVELRCDPISGHTALYWYRQSLGQGLEFLIYFQGNSAPDKSGLPSDRFSAERTGGSVSTLTIQRTQQEDSAVYLCASSLDRNNQPQHFGDGTRLSIL.

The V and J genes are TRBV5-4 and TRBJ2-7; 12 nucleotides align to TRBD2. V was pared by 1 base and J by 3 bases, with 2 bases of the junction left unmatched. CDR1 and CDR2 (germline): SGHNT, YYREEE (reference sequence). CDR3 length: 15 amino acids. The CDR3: CASSLLAGGNYEQYF. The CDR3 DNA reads TGTGCCAGCAGCTTGCTAGCGGGGGGGAACTACGAGCAGTACTTC.

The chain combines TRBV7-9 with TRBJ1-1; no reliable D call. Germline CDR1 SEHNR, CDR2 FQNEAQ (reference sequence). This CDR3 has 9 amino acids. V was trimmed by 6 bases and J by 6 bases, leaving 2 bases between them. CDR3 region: CASRPEAFF. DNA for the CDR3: TGTGCCAGCAGGCCTGAAGCTTTCTTT.

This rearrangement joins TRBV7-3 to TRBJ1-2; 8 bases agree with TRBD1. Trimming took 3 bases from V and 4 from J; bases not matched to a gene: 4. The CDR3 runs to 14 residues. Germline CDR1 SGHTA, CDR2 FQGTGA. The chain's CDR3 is CASSLDRAAYGYTF. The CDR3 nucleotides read TGTGCCAGCAGCTTGGACAGGGCTGCCTATGGCTACACCTTC.

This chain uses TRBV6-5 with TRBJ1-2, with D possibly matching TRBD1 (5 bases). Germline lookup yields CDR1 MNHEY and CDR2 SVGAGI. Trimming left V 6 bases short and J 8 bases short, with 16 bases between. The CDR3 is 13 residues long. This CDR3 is CASRPPLRDGYTF. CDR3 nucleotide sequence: TGTGCCAGCAGGCCCCCCCTCAGGGACGGCTACACCTTC.

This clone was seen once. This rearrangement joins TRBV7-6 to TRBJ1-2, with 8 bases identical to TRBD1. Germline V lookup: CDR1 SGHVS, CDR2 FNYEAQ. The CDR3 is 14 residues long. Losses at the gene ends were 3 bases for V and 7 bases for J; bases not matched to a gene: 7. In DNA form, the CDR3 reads TGTGCCAGCAGCTTGGGACAGGAGGCTAGTGGCTACACCTTC. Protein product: CASSLGQEASGYTF.

The CDR3 DNA sequence: TGCGCCAGCAGCTTGGTACAGGGGGCTAGCGATGAGCAGTTCTTC. It codes for CASSLVQGASDEQFF. The V call is TRBV5-1, the J call TRBJ2-1, with TRBD1 identical over 9 bases. CDR1 SGHRS and CDR2 YFSETQ come from the germline V gene. J was trimmed by 8 bases and V by 0 bases; bases with no gene match: 6. The CDR3 totals 15 residues. Full variable domain (rest looked up from reference TRBV5-1 and TRBJ2-1): KAGVTQTPRYLIKTRGQQVTLSCSPISGHRSVSWYQQTPGQGLQFLFEYFSETQRNKGNFPGRFSGRQFSNSRSEMNVSTLELGDSALYLCASSLVQGASDEQFFGPGTRLTVL.

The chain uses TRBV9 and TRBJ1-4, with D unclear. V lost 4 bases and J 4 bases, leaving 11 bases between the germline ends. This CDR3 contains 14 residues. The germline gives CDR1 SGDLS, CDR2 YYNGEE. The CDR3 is CASSPGEFNEKLFF. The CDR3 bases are TGTGCCAGCAGCCCCGGGGAATTTAATGAAAAACTGTTTTTT.

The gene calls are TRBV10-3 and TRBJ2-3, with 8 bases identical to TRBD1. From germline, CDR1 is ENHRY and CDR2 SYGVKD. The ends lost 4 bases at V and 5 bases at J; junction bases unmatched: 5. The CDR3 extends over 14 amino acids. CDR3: CAISGDRGGDTQYF. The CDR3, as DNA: TGTGCCATCAGTGGCGACAGGGGAGGAGATACGCAGTATTTT.

CDR3: CASSLAPINTEAFF. The CDR3 nucleotides read TGTGCCAGCAGCTTAGCTCCTATAAACACTGAAGCTTTCTTT. The V call is TRBV11-2, the J call TRBJ1-1; D unresolved. The V end lost 1 base, the J end lost 2 bases, and 8 bases lay between the germline ends. The CDR3 has 14 residues. Germline loops: CDR1 SGHAT, CDR2 FQNNGV.

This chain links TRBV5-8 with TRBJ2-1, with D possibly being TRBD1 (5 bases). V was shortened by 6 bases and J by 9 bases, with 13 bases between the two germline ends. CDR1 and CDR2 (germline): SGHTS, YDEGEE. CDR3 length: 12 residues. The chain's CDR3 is CASITWGSEQFF. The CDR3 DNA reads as TGTGCCAGCATCACGTGGGGCTCTGAGCAGTTCTTC.

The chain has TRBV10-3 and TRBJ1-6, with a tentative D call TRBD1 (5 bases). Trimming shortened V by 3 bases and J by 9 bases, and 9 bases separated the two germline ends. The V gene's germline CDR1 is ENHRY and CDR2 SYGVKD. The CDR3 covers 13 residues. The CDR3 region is CAISEGEGSPLHF. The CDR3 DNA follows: TGTGCCATCAGTGAAGGGGAGGGTTCACCCCTCCACTTT.

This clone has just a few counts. Here the CDR3 reads CASSIETGMTPLHF. CDR3 in DNA: TGTGCCAGCAGCATTGAGACAGGGATGACACCCCTCCACTTT. V gene TRBV6-4 combines with J gene TRBJ1-6, with TRBD1 matching over 7 bases. Trimming cost V 6 bases and J 11 bases; bases outside gene matches: 10. Germline CDR1 and CDR2: MRHNA and SNTAGT. This CDR3 region has 14 residues.

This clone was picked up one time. The CDR3 loop is CSVGPGGQETQYF. The CDR3 region has the DNA TGCAGCGTTGGGCCGGGCGGGCAAGAGACCCAGTACTTC. This chain links TRBV29-1 with TRBJ2-5; D possibly corresponds to TRBD2 (5 bases). CDR1 is SQVTM and CDR2 is ANQGSEA in the germline V gene. The V and J ends lost 4 bases and 2 bases respectively, with 11 bases between them. CDR3 length equals 13 residues. The full variable domain, in which reference TRBV29-1 and TRBJ2-5 provide the parts outside the CDR3, is SAVISQKPSRDICQRGTSLTIQCQVDSQVTMMFWYRQQPGQSLTLIATANQGSEATYESGFVIDKFPISRPNLTFSTLTVSNMSPEDSSIYLCSVGPGGQETQYFGPGTRLLVL.

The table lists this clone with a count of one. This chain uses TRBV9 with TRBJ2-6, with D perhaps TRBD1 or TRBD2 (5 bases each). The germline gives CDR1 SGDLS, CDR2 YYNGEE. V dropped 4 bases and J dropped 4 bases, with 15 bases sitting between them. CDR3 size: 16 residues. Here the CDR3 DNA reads TGTGCCAGCAGCCAAGATGGGGGATTGGGGGCCAACGTCCTGACTTTC. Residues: CASSQDGGLGANVLTF.

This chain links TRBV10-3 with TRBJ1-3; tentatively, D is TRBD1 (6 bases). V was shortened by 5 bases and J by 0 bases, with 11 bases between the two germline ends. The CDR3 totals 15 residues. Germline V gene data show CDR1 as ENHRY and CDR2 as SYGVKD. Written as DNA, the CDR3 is TGTGCCATCAGTCCGGACAGCACCTCTGGAAACACCATATATTTT. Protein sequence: CAISPDSTSGNTIYF.

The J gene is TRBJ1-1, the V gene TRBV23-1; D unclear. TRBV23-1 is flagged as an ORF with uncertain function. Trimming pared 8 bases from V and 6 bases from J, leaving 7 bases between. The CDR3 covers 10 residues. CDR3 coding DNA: TGCGCCAGCGAGAAGGCTGAAGCTTTCTTT. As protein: CASEKAEAFF.